The rows below give T cell receptor beta chains drawn from one sample of a study of T cell responses to AZD1222 COVID-19 vaccine. Repertoires were generated with immunoSEQ multiplex PCR, while TCRdb's copy carries only in-frame clones and drops some. The table shows under 200,000 clones, with around 90% occurring only once. The sequencing used peripheral blood, collected on day 0 of AZD1222 vaccination. These TCRs come from an adult in good health. Each CDR3 is given with its conserved first and last residue. Each record gives: V gene, CDR3 protein.

>TRBV5-1
CASSRTRGDTGELFF
>TRBV5-1
CASRALNTGELFF
>TRBV4-1
CASSQEGPGGGSNQPQHF
>TRBV19
CASSIAGGQETQYF
>TRBV20-1
CSARVVDEAFF
>TRBV7-9
CASSQQGINQPQHF
>TRBV25-1
CATNSPGQSSYNEQFF
>TRBV7-9
CASSPRLRDAGREQFF
>TRBV5-1
CASSLRTGGNTGELFF
>TRBV9
CASSGTGTRNYGYTF
>TRBV28
CASSYPSVDTQYF
>TRBV11-2
CASSFSGGVYEQYF
>TRBV21-1
CASSKVAPGRLSYEQYF
>TRBV27
CASSLSTGGYEQYF
>TRBV3-1/TRBV3-2
CASSQELGTGELFF
>TRBV12-3/TRBV12-4
CASSLFYEQFF
>TRBV6-5
CASSYSAGSGNTIYF
>TRBV7-9
CASKTGPTNYGYTF
>TRBV5-4
CASSLGKTLRGVDTEAFF
>TRBV19
CASSIGGTTNEKLFF
>TRBV7-2
CASSLGRGRENIQYF
>TRBV5-1
CASSLGTANTEAFF
>TRBV2
CAIRRDYPYEQYF
>TRBV27
CASTAQGRTEAFF
>TRBV19
CASTRGGGGSPLHF
>TRBV12-3/TRBV12-4
CASSYTGNTEAFF
>TRBV18
CASSPPASGRLDTQYF
>TRBV6-5
CASSYTGDEQFF
>TRBV4-2
CASSQEGTGSGGYTGELFF
>TRBV9
CASSVEVQGAYGYTF
>TRBV29-1
CSVKGRLGEANTGELFF
>TRBV7-9
CASSRPEAAAFF
>TRBV19
CASSMLGEPLSTDTQYF
>TRBV10-1
CASSPGHLYEQYF
>TRBV5-1
CASSLSGNEQFF
>TRBV4-3
CASSQDRGTAYGYTF
>TRBV5-4
CASSPQGGQVSYNEQFF
>TRBV7-9
CASSSTGTKETQYF
>TRBV14
CASSHGVPGELFF
>TRBV3-1/TRBV3-2
CASSQSGLFSGELFF
>TRBV9
CASSSGGLAGVALEQFF
>TRBV7-9
CASRLGRPGGTNEKLFF
>TRBV7-9
CASSRTGPYEQYF
>TRBV5-1
CASSRLDVNYGYTF
>TRBV19
CASTRQGRGSNQPQHF